Listed below are T cell receptor beta chains from one sample, sequenced in a study of blood T cell repertoires in COVID-19. Produced via immunoSEQ multiplex PCR; TCRdb's table is partial and in-frame only. The table has around 290,000 clones, approximately 86% seen once. The sample consisted of peripheral blood. The receptor set was obtained from a woman aged 70-85 years with COVID-19, enrolled during active disease. Each CDR3 is given without its conserved first and last residue. D genes are given only for firm matches.

v_call,j_call,d_call,cdr3_aa
TRBV19,TRBJ2-3,TRBD2,ASSKTSGGAVGTDTQY
TRBV9,TRBJ1-1,-,ASSVGTLNTEAF
TRBV11-2,TRBJ1-5,-,ASSLGGGSNQPQH
TRBV6-4,TRBJ1-6,-,ASSAGFDNSPLH
TRBV7-6,TRBJ2-7,TRBD2,ASSLRLLGTSIHEQY
TRBV2,TRBJ1-3,TRBD1,ASKGAPGNTIY
TRBV9,TRBJ2-7,-,ASSEGPSSYEQY
TRBV29-1,TRBJ2-3,TRBD1,SARGRGSDTQY
TRBV5-1,TRBJ2-7,-,ASSLGQSEQY
TRBV27,TRBJ1-2,-,ASSTIGQINYGYT
TRBV14,TRBJ1-1,-,ASSQDWGGARSAF
TRBV28,TRBJ1-1,-,ASSFEAGGNTEAF
TRBV3-1/TRBV3-2,TRBJ1-2,-,ASSRKSGTNYGYT
TRBV5-1,TRBJ2-5,TRBD2,ASSLSGGGQY
TRBV29-1,TRBJ1-1,-,SVGSGPKNTEAF
TRBV19,TRBJ2-2,TRBD1,ASTRGGENTGELF
TRBV5-4,TRBJ2-1,TRBD2,ASRRSTSGGVNEQF
TRBV14,TRBJ2-1,TRBD2,ASSQFSGGASNEQF
TRBV18,TRBJ2-5,-,ASSRGGETQY
TRBV19,TRBJ1-3,-,ASSIDLFAGNTIY
TRBV21-1,TRBJ2-5,-,ASSRRSRGGREEGETQY
TRBV27,TRBJ1-2,-,ASSLRAGGGYGYT
TRBV15,TRBJ2-4,-,ATSTTSSLNIQY
TRBV5-1,TRBJ1-6,-,ASRSTLTTQGSPLH
TRBV6-5,TRBJ2-4,-,ASRSGTLIKNIQY
TRBV24-1,TRBJ1-5,TRBD1,ATSDRTGGDQPQH
TRBV5-4,TRBJ2-5,-,ASSDSYRVETQY
TRBV30,TRBJ1-1,-,AWSTQGNTEAF
TRBV2,TRBJ1-6,TRBD1,ASSGQGVDSPLH
TRBV9,TRBJ1-4,-,ASSPPGGINEKLF
TRBV20-1,TRBJ1-1,-,SASQILMNTEAF
TRBV2,TRBJ1-1,-,ASSEEGWDTEAF
TRBV5-1,TRBJ1-1,TRBD1,ASSTSRDRGTEAF
TRBV24-1,TRBJ2-5,TRBD2,ATSDLYSGDQETQY
TRBV24-1,TRBJ2-5,TRBD1,ATSDSGQQETQY
TRBV27,TRBJ2-3,TRBD1,ASSLTGQGSTDTQY
TRBV10-3,TRBJ2-7,-,AISEPQGDYEQY
TRBV19,TRBJ1-6,TRBD1,ASGQGYSPLH
TRBV5-1,TRBJ1-4,TRBD1,ASSLFGTGGNEKLF
TRBV30,TRBJ2-7,-,AWSVLSGTYEQY
TRBV2,TRBJ2-7,TRBD2,ASLLAGGQEQY
TRBV19,TRBJ2-3,-,ASSINGLSTDTQY
TRBV12-5,TRBJ1-1,-,ASGTQNRQTEAF
TRBV24-1,TRBJ1-2,-,ATSDAGFGDGYT
TRBV29-1,TRBJ2-1,TRBD2,SVAFPPSGGPFYNEQF
TRBV11-2,TRBJ2-7,-,ASSLAQGTYEQY